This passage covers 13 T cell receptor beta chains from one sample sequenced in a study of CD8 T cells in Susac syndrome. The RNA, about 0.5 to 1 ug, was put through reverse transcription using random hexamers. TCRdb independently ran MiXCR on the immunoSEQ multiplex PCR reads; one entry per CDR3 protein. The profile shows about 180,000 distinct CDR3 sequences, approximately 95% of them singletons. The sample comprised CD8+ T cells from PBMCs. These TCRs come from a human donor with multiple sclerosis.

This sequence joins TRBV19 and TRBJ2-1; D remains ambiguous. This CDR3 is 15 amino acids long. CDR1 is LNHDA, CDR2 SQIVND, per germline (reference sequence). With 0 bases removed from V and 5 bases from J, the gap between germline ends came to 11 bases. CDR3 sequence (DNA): TGTGCCAGTAGTATAGATGCGGCTACTAACAATGAGCAGTTCTTC. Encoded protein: CASSIDAATNNEQFF.

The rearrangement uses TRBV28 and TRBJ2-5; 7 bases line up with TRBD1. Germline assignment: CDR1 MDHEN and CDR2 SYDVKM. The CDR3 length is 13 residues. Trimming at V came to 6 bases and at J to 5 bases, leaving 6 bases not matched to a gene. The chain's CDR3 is CASSHTGEETQYF. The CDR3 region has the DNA TGTGCCAGCAGCCATACAGGGGAGGAGACCCAGTACTTC.

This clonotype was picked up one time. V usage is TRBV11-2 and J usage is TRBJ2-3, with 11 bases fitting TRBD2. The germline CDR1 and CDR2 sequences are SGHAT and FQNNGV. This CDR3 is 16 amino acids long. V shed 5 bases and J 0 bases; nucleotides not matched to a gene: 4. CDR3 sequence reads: CASSAWTSGSTDTQYF. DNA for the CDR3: TGTGCCAGCAGCGCATGGACTAGCGGGAGCACAGATACGCAGTATTTT.

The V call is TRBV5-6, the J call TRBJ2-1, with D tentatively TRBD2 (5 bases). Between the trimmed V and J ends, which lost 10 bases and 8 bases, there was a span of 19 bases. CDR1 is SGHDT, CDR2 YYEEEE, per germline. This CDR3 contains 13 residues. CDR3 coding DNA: TGTGCCTCCGAGCTAACTAGTCCCCATGAGCAGTTCTTC. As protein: CASELTSPHEQFF.

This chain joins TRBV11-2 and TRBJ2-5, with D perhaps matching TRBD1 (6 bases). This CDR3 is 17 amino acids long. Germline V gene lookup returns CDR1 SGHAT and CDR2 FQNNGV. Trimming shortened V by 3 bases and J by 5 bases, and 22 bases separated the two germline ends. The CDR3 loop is CASSLGEGHLEEETQYF. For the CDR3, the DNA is TGTGCCAGCAGCTTGGGAGAGGGACACCTAGAGGAGGAGACCCAGTACTTC.

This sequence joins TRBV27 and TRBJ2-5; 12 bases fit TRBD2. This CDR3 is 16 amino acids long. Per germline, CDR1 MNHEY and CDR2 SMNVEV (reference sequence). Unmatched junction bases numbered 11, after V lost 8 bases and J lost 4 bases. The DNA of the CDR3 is TGTGCCAGCGTACCCGCGCCGGGACTAGCGGGAGAGACCCAGTACTTC. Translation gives CASVPAPGLAGETQYF.

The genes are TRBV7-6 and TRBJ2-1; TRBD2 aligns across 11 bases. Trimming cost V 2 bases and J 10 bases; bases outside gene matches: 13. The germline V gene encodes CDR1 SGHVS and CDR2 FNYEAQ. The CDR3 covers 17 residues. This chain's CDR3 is CASSLIMTSGDPGEQFF. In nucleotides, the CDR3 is TGTGCCAGCAGCTTAATAATGACTAGCGGGGACCCCGGGGAGCAGTTCTTC. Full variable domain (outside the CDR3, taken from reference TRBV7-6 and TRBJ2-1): GAGVSQSPRYKVTKRGQDVALRCDPISGHVSLYWYRQALGQGPEFLTYFNYEAQQDKSGLPNDRFSAERPEGSISTLTIQRTEQRDSAMYRCASSLIMTSGDPGEQFFGPGTRLTVL.

The CDR3 sequence is CASSGDSPSTDTQYF. In DNA form, the CDR3 reads TGTGCCAGCAGCGGGGACTCCCCTAGCACAGATACGCAGTATTTT. The chain recombines TRBV9 with TRBJ2-3; TRBD2 might be the D (6 bases). The CDR3 extends over 15 amino acids. The ends were cut back, 3 bases at V and 0 bases at J, with 11 bases in the middle. Germline V gene data show CDR1 as SGDLS and CDR2 as YYNGEE.

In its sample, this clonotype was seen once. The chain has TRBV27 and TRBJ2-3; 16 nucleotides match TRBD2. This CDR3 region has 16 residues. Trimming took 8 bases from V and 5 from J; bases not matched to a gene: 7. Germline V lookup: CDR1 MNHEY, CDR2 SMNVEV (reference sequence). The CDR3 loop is CASWGLAGGPGDTQYF. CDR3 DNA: TGTGCCAGCTGGGGACTAGCGGGAGGGCCGGGAGATACGCAGTATTTT.

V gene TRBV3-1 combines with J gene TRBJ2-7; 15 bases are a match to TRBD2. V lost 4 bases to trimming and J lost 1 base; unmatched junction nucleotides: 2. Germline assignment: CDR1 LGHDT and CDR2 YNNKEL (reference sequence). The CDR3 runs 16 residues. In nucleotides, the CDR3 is TGTGCCAGCAGCCCCGGACTAGCGGGGGGGTCCTACGAGCAGTACTTC. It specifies CASSPGLAGGSYEQYF.

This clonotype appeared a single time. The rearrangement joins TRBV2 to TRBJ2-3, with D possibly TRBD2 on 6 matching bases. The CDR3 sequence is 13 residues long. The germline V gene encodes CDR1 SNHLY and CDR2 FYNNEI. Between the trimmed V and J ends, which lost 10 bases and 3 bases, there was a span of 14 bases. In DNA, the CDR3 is TGTGCCACTCTGCGGCTAGCGACAGATACGCAGTATTTT. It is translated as CATLRLATDTQYF. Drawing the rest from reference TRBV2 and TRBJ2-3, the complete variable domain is EPEVTQTPSHQVTQMGQEVILRCVPISNHLYFYWYRQILGQKVEFLVSFYNNEISEKSEIFDDQFSVERPDGSNFTLKIRSTKLEDSAMYFCATLRLATDTQYFGPGTRLTVL.

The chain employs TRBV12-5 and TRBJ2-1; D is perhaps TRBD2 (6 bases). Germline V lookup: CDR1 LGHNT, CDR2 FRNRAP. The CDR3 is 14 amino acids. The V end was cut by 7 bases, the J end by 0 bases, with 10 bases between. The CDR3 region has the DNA TGTGCTAGTGCCTCCGGGAGCTCCTACAATGAGCAGTTCTTC. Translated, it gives CASASGSSYNEQFF.

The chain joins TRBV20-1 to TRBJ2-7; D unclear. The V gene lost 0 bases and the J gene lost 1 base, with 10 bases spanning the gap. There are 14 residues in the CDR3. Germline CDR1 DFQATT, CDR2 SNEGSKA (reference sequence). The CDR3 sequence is CSAREGAKSYEQYF. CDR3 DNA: TGCAGTGCTAGAGAAGGTGCTAAATCCTACGAGCAGTACTTC.